These T cell receptor beta chains were read from a single sample in a study of blood T cell repertoires in COVID-19. The table came from immunoSEQ multiplex PCR; TCRdb's copy has only in-frame clones and leaves some out. The table has some 120,000 clones, roughly 90% seen once. What was sequenced was peripheral blood. The receptors were sampled from a man aged 55 to 70 with COVID-19, enrolled during active disease. Both conserved end residues are part of each CDR3. Each record gives: J gene, clone size, D gene, V gene, CDR3 DNA, CDR3 protein. A D gene is named only where the DNA matches it firmly. Clone size appears in some rows only: once, few, many, or a class for an expanded clone.

j_gene: TRBJ1-5
abundance: NA
d_gene: NA
v_gene: TRBV9
CDR3nt: TGTGCCAGCAGCCCCGAAGGGGGTGCCAATCAGCCCCAGCATTTT
CDR3aa: CASSPEGGANQPQHF

j_gene: TRBJ2-3
abundance: NA
d_gene: NA
v_gene: TRBV11-3
CDR3nt: TGTGCCAGCAGCCTTGGGCTCGGCACAGATACGCAGTATTTT
CDR3aa: CASSLGLGTDTQYF

j_gene: TRBJ2-7
abundance: NA
d_gene: TRBD2
v_gene: TRBV7-9
CDR3nt: TGTGCCAGCAGCTTAGCTGGCGGGAGGTACGAGCAGTACTTC
CDR3aa: CASSLAGGRYEQYF

j_gene: TRBJ1-1
abundance: NA
d_gene: NA
v_gene: TRBV7-2
CDR3nt: TGTGCCAGCAGTACACAAAAGACTGAAGCTTTCTTT
CDR3aa: CASSTQKTEAFF

j_gene: TRBJ1-1
abundance: NA
d_gene: NA
v_gene: TRBV19
CDR3nt: TGTGCCAGTAGTATAACAGGGATCACTGAAGCTTTCTTT
CDR3aa: CASSITGITEAFF

j_gene: TRBJ1-2
abundance: once
d_gene: NA
v_gene: TRBV12-3/TRBV12-4
CDR3nt: TGTGCCAGCAGTTTAGAAGGGGTTGGCTACACCTTC
CDR3aa: CASSLEGVGYTF

j_gene: TRBJ2-5
abundance: NA
d_gene: NA
v_gene: TRBV18
CDR3nt: TGTGCCAGCTCACCAGAGGGGGAAGAGACCCAGTACTTC
CDR3aa: CASSPEGEETQYF

j_gene: TRBJ2-7
abundance: NA
d_gene: TRBD2
v_gene: TRBV6-5
CDR3nt: TGTGCCAGCAGTTACACCGGGACTAGCGGAGGGGAGCAGTACTTC
CDR3aa: CASSYTGTSGGEQYF

j_gene: TRBJ1-5
abundance: NA
d_gene: TRBD1
v_gene: TRBV12-5
CDR3nt: TGTGCTAGTGGTGCAGGACAGGGGGAGGGCCAGCCCCAGCATTTT
CDR3aa: CASGAGQGEGQPQHF

j_gene: TRBJ1-1
abundance: once
d_gene: NA
v_gene: TRBV2
CDR3nt: TGTGCCAGCAGTGCCAGCACTGAAGCTTTCTTT
CDR3aa: CASSASTEAFF

j_gene: TRBJ1-4
abundance: NA
d_gene: NA
v_gene: TRBV5-8
CDR3nt: TGTGCCAGCAGTTGGTCGGATGAAAAACTGTTTTTT
CDR3aa: CASSWSDEKLFF

j_gene: TRBJ1-2
abundance: NA
d_gene: NA
v_gene: TRBV5-1
CDR3nt: TGCGCCAGCAGCTTGGCGGTCAGGGGCTATGGCTACACCTTC
CDR3aa: CASSLAVRGYGYTF

j_gene: TRBJ2-2
abundance: NA
d_gene: TRBD1
v_gene: TRBV6-2/TRBV6-3
CDR3nt: TGTGCCAGCAGTTACGGACAGGGTGGGACCGGGGAGCTGTTTTTT
CDR3aa: CASSYGQGGTGELFF

j_gene: TRBJ1-3
abundance: NA
d_gene: NA
v_gene: TRBV5-1
CDR3nt: TGCGCCAGCAGTTACAGCAATGACGGAAACACCATATATTTT
CDR3aa: CASSYSNDGNTIYF

j_gene: TRBJ1-1
abundance: NA
d_gene: NA
v_gene: TRBV4-3
CDR3nt: TGCGCCAGCAGCCCGAAGGCCGGGATCTGGGCCGGGGTGAACACTGAAGCTTTCTTT
CDR3aa: CASSPKAGIWAGVNTEAFF

j_gene: TRBJ2-2
abundance: NA
d_gene: NA
v_gene: TRBV7-8
CDR3nt: TGTGCCAGCAGCCCAAACACCGGGGAGCTGTTTTTT
CDR3aa: CASSPNTGELFF

j_gene: TRBJ1-2
abundance: NA
d_gene: NA
v_gene: TRBV10-3
CDR3nt: TGTGCCATCAGGCGATATGGGACAAGCTATGGCTACACCTTC
CDR3aa: CAIRRYGTSYGYTF

j_gene: TRBJ2-7
abundance: NA
d_gene: TRBD1
v_gene: TRBV6-5
CDR3nt: TGTGCCAGCAGTTCACAGGGGCCCCCCGGGGAGCAGTACTTC
CDR3aa: CASSSQGPPGEQYF

j_gene: TRBJ1-1
abundance: NA
d_gene: TRBD1
v_gene: TRBV28
CDR3nt: TGTGCCAGCAGTAGCTACAGGGGCACGAACACTGAAGCTTTCTTT
CDR3aa: CASSSYRGTNTEAFF

j_gene: TRBJ1-5
abundance: NA
d_gene: TRBD1
v_gene: TRBV6-5
CDR3nt: TGTGCCAGCAGGGGCCGGGACAGGGGACAGCCCCAGCATTTT
CDR3aa: CASRGRDRGQPQHF

j_gene: TRBJ2-4
abundance: NA
d_gene: NA
v_gene: TRBV10-3
CDR3nt: TGTGCCATCAGTGTTGGTAGCGGTTCGGATCAGTACTTC
CDR3aa: CAISVGSGSDQYF

j_gene: TRBJ2-5
abundance: NA
d_gene: TRBD1
v_gene: TRBV13
CDR3nt: TGTGCCAGCAGCCAGGACAGGACCCAAGAGACCCAGTACTTC
CDR3aa: CASSQDRTQETQYF

j_gene: TRBJ2-6
abundance: NA
d_gene: NA
v_gene: TRBV9
CDR3nt: TGTGCCAGCAGCCCTCGTCCCGGGACATTGACTTCTGGGGCCAACGTCCTGACTTTC
CDR3aa: CASSPRPGTLTSGANVLTF

j_gene: TRBJ2-1
abundance: few
d_gene: TRBD2
v_gene: TRBV6-5
CDR3nt: TGTGCCAGCAGTTATACGGGAGGGGCGGGCAATGAGCAGTTCTTC
CDR3aa: CASSYTGGAGNEQFF

j_gene: TRBJ1-2
abundance: NA
d_gene: TRBD1
v_gene: TRBV11-3
CDR3nt: TGTGCCAGCAGCCCATCATCGGACAGGGCAAGGCGCTACACCTTC
CDR3aa: CASSPSSDRARRYTF

j_gene: TRBJ1-6
abundance: NA
d_gene: NA
v_gene: TRBV30
CDR3nt: TGTGCCTGGAGTGGCGGAGAGAGGTATTCACCCCTCCACTTT
CDR3aa: CAWSGGERYSPLHF

j_gene: TRBJ2-1
abundance: NA
d_gene: TRBD2
v_gene: TRBV5-1
CDR3nt: TGCGCCAGCAGCTTAACTAGCGGGACCTACAATGAGCAGTTCTTC
CDR3aa: CASSLTSGTYNEQFF

j_gene: TRBJ1-5
abundance: once
d_gene: NA
v_gene: TRBV4-2
CDR3nt: TGTGCCAGCAGCCAAGATCTCAGGGAACAGCCCCAGCATTTT
CDR3aa: CASSQDLREQPQHF

j_gene: TRBJ2-7
abundance: NA
d_gene: TRBD2
v_gene: TRBV5-1
CDR3nt: TGCGCCAGCAGCCCGACCCCGGGGCTAGCGGGAGTCAGCGAGCAGTACTTC
CDR3aa: CASSPTPGLAGVSEQYF

j_gene: TRBJ2-2
abundance: once
d_gene: NA
v_gene: TRBV24-1
CDR3nt: TGTGCCACCAGTGATCCGGGTTCGCAGAAAGGAGGCGGGGAGCTGTTTTTT
CDR3aa: CATSDPGSQKGGGELFF

j_gene: TRBJ1-2
abundance: NA
d_gene: NA
v_gene: TRBV2
CDR3nt: TGTGCCAGCAGCCTTTATACAGGGAATTCGGGTGGCTACACCTTC
CDR3aa: CASSLYTGNSGGYTF

j_gene: TRBJ2-3
abundance: NA
d_gene: NA
v_gene: TRBV11-3
CDR3nt: TGTGCCAGCAGCTTAGGTGAGCTGGGCACAGATACGCAGTATTTT
CDR3aa: CASSLGELGTDTQYF

j_gene: TRBJ2-3
abundance: NA
d_gene: TRBD1
v_gene: TRBV5-1
CDR3nt: TGCGCCAGCAAGGTTGACAGGGGCACAGATACGCAGTATTTT
CDR3aa: CASKVDRGTDTQYF

j_gene: TRBJ1-4
abundance: NA
d_gene: TRBD1
v_gene: TRBV6-5
CDR3nt: TGTGCCAGCAGTTACTCAGGGGGCGAGACTAATGAAAAACTGTTTTTT
CDR3aa: CASSYSGGETNEKLFF

j_gene: TRBJ1-3
abundance: NA
d_gene: NA
v_gene: TRBV28
CDR3nt: TGTGCCAGCAGTCTCGCAACTAGGGGGTATGGAAACACCATATATTTT
CDR3aa: CASSLATRGYGNTIYF

j_gene: TRBJ2-7
abundance: NA
d_gene: NA
v_gene: TRBV27
CDR3nt: TGTGCCAGCAGTTTAGCCCCGGGCTACGAGCAGTACTTC
CDR3aa: CASSLAPGYEQYF

j_gene: TRBJ2-7
abundance: once
d_gene: NA
v_gene: TRBV24-1
CDR3nt: TGTGCCACCAGTGATGCGACAGGACTCTACGAGCAGTACTTC
CDR3aa: CATSDATGLYEQYF